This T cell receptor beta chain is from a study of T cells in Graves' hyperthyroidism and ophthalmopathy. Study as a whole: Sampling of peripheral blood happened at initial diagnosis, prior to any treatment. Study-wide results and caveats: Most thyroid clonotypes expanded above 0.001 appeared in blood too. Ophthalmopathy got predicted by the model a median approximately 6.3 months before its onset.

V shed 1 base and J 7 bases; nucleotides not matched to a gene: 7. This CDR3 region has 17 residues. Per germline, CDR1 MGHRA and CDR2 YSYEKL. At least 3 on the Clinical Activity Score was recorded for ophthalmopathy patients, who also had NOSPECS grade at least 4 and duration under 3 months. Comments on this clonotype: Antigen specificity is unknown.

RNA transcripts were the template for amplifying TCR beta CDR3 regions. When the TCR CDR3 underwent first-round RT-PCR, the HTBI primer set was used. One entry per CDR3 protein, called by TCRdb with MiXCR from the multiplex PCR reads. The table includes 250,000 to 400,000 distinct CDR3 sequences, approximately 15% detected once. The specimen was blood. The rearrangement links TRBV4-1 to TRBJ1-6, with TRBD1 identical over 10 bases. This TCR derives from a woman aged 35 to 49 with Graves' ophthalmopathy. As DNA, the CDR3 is TGCGCCAGCAGCCAAGGGGACAGGGGATTCGCGAATTCACCCCTCCACTTT. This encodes CASSQGDRGFANSPLHF.